Sequencing of this T cell receptor beta chain was carried out in a study of blood T cell repertoires in COVID-19. Whole-study context: The samples span acute and convalescent COVID-19 from the United States, Italy and Spain. PBMCs, B-cell-depleted T cells, or T cells provided the cDNA or gDNA that made up the material.

The CDR3 runs 17 residues. Trimming removed 2 bases at V and 0 bases at J, with 13 bases between. The germline V gene has CDR1 MNHNS and CDR2 SASEGT. In the source study's methods: Reference gene primer amplification gave nucleated cell count estimates. The data were produced by immunoSEQ multiplex PCR, yet TCRdb's version contains in-frame clones alone and is incomplete. V, J and clone size reflect that table, while D and trimming were determined from the DNA. The repertoire holds over 150,000 clones, with roughly 80% as singletons. The sequence was collected from a woman in her sixties or seventies with acute or convalescent COVID-19. What was sequenced was peripheral blood. The gene calls are TRBV6-1 and TRBJ1-4; perhaps TRBD1 as D (5 bases). The CDR3 DNA reads as TGTGCCAGCAGTGAATGGGGCAGGACCTCAACTAATGAAAAACTGTTTTTT. This sequence encodes CASSEWGRTSTNEKLFF.